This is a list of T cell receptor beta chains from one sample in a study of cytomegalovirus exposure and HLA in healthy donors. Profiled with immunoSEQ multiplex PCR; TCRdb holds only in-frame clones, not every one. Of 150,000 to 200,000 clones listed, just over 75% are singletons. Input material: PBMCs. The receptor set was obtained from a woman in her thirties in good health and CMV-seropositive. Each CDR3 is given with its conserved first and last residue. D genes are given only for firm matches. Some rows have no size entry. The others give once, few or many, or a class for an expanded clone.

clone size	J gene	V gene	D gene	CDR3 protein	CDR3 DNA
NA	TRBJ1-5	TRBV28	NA	CASSYPGAKNQPQHF	TGTGCCAGCAGTTACCCAGGGGCGAAAAATCAGCCCCAGCATTTT
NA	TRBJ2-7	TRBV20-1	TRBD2	CLLKAGDEQYF	TGCCTTCTCAAGGCGGGAGACGAGCAGTACTTC
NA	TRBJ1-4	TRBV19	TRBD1	CATEGAREKLFF	TGTGCCACAGAGGGGGCGCGGGAAAAACTGTTTTTT
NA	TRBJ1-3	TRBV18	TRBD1	CASSEVTGSGNTIYF	TGTGCCAGCTCAGAAGTGACAGGGTCTGGAAACACCATATATTTT
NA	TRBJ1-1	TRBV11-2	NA	CASKEPMNTEAFF	TGTGCCAGCAAGGAGCCTATGAACACTGAAGCTTTCTTT
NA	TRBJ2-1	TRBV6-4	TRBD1	CASSDSGTGVPREQFF	TGTGCCAGCAGTGACTCGGGGACAGGGGTCCCCAGGGAGCAGTTCTTC
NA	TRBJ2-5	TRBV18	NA	CASSPRGARETQYF	TGTGCCAGCTCCCCCCGGGGGGCGAGAGAGACCCAGTACTTC
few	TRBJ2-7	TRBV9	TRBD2	CASSVEGLAYEQYF	TGTGCCAGCAGCGTGGAGGGACTAGCTTACGAGCAGTACTTC
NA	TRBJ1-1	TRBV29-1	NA	CSVETGGWGEAFF	TGCAGCGTTGAAACTGGGGGCTGGGGTGAAGCTTTCTTT
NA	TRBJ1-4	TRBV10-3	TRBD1	CAISTNRGGNEKLFF	TGTGCCATCAGTACAAACAGGGGCGGAAATGAAAAACTGTTTTTT
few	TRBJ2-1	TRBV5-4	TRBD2	CASSPWTSGGPYEQFF	TGTGCCAGCAGCCCGTGGACTAGCGGGGGGCCTTATGAGCAGTTCTTC
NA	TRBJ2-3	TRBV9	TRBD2	CASSVAGLAGVRADTQYF	TGTGCCAGCAGCGTAGCAGGGCTAGCGGGGGTCCGGGCGGATACGCAGTATTTT
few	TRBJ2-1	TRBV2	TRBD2	CASSEGTSGHNEQFF	TGTGCCAGCAGTGAGGGGACTAGCGGACACAATGAGCAGTTCTTC
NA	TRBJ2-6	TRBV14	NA	CASSPRRTAVGVGANVLTF	TGTGCCAGCAGCCCTCGAAGGACAGCCGTGGGAGTCGGGGCCAACGTCCTGACTTTC
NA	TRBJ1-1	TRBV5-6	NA	CASSLGRGRTEAFF	TGTGCCAGCAGCTTGGGCCGGGGGAGGACTGAAGCTTTCTTT
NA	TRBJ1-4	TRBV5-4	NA	CASSLEAAASEKLFF	TGTGCCAGCAGCTTGGAGGCGGCAGCTAGTGAAAAACTGTTTTTT
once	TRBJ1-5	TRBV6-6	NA	CASSYHRDKNQPQHF	TGTGCCAGCAGTTACCACCGGGACAAAAATCAGCCCCAGCATTTT
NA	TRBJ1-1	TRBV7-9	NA	CASSLYPGSTRNTEAFF	TGTGCCAGCAGCTTATACCCGGGATCAACCCGGAACACTGAAGCTTTCTTT
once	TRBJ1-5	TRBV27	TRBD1	CASSTGVRQPQHF	TGTGCCAGCAGTACAGGGGTTCGGCAGCCCCAGCATTTT
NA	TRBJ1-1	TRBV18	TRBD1	CASSPTRTGNTEAFF	TGTGCCAGCTCACCAACCAGGACAGGTAACACTGAAGCTTTCTTT
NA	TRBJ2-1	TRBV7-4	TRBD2	CASSFIAGYYNEQFF	TGTGCCAGCAGCTTTATAGCGGGGTACTACAATGAGCAGTTCTTC
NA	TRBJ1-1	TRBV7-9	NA	CASSFTGTMNTEAFF	TGTGCCAGCAGTTTCACAGGGACGATGAACACTGAAGCTTTCTTT
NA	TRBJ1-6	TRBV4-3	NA	CASSQGSDSFYNSPLHF	TGCGCCAGCAGCCAAGGATCGGACAGCTTCTATAATTCACCCCTCCACTTT
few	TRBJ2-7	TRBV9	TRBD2	CASSEGLVGSYEQYF	TGTGCCAGCAGCGAGGGACTAGTAGGCTCCTACGAGCAGTACTTC
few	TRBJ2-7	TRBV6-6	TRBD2	CASKGLDVNEQYF	TGTGCCAGCAAGGGACTAGATGTAAACGAGCAGTACTTC
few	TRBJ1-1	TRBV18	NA	CASSQQGNTEAFF	TGTGCCAGCTCACAACAGGGGAACACTGAAGCTTTCTTT